The 28 T cell receptor beta chains listed next were all sequenced from one sample in a study of T cells after yellow fever vaccination. TCRdb fed the 5' RACE reads into MiXCR, producing one record per CDR3 protein. The top ten hold roughly a fifth of the sample, which has 250,000 to 350,000 distinct CDR3 sequences, 4% to 5.5% seen once. Source: PBMCs, taken 15 days after the yellow fever booster vaccination. The receptors come from a man aged 18 to 35 who received the YFV17D yellow fever vaccine.

This clonotype showed up just a few times. The gene calls are TRBV6-2 or TRBV6-3 and TRBJ2-3; D unresolved. The CDR3 has 13 residues. V lost 8 bases and J lost 2, with 11 bases in between. CDR1 and CDR2 (germline): MNHEY, SVGEGT. CDR3 sequence (DNA): TGTGCCAGCTCGAGACCGACCACAGATACGCAGTATTTT. Translating gives CASSRPTTDTQYF.

The J gene is TRBJ1-2, the V gene TRBV6-4, with D hard to call. CDR3 size: 14 residues. Trimming took off 4 bases at V and 7 bases at J, with 16 bases between the two ends. CDR1 MRHNA and CDR2 SNTAGT come from the germline V gene. This CDR3 is CASSASGQTPGYTF. DNA of the CDR3: TGTGCCAGCAGTGCCTCTGGGCAGACCCCTGGCTACACCTTC.

This clonotype was seen many times. The chain recombines TRBV20-1 with TRBJ2-1; perhaps TRBD2 as D (6 bases). CDR1 and CDR2 from the germline V gene are DFQATT and SNEGSKA (reference sequence). The V gene lost 5 bases and the J gene lost 1 base, with 9 bases spanning the gap. The CDR3 is 13 amino acids. The CDR3 bases are TGCAGTGCTCGACGGGGGTCCTACAATGAGCAGTTCTTC. This encodes CSARRGSYNEQFF.

The chain is built from TRBV7-9 and TRBJ2-1; no firm D call. This CDR3 spans 14 amino acids. Germline CDR1 reads SEHNR; CDR2 reads FQNEAQ (reference sequence). V was pared by 8 bases and J by 1 base, with 12 bases between. The DNA for the CDR3 is TGTGCCAGCGCCCCCCCGATTTCCTACAATGAGCAGTTCTTC. Amino acid sequence: CASAPPISYNEQFF.

This clonotype was counted between two and nine times. The V gene is TRBV7-8, the J gene TRBJ1-5, with D hard to call. Trimming shortened V by 5 bases and J by 2 bases, and 19 bases separated the two germline ends. This CDR3 has 17 amino acids. Germline V gene data show CDR1 as SGHVS and CDR2 as FQNEAQ. CDR3 nucleotide sequence: TGTGCCAGCAGCCCCCCGCCGACACGAGTTGGCAATCAGCCCCAGCATTTT. Protein: CASSPPPTRVGNQPQHF.

V gene TRBV5-1 combines with J gene TRBJ2-5; D unresolved. Trimming shortened V by 2 bases and J by 4 bases, and 9 bases separated the two germline ends. This CDR3 has 13 amino acids. Germline V gene data show CDR1 as SGHRS and CDR2 as YFSETQ. The CDR3 reads CASSFLSAETQYF. CDR3 in DNA: TGCGCCAGCAGCTTTTTATCCGCAGAGACCCAGTACTTC.

This clonotype has at least ten counts. This CDR3 is CASRGGGADTQYF. DNA of the CDR3: TGCGCCAGCAGAGGGGGCGGCGCCGATACGCAGTATTTT. The chain joins TRBV4-3 to TRBJ2-3, with 7 bases fitting TRBD1. V gave up 6 bases and J gave up 6 bases; unmatched junction bases: 6. This CDR3 has 13 residues. Germline loops: CDR1 LGHNA, CDR2 YSLEER.

This clonotype occurred many times. The rearrangement joins TRBV29-1 to TRBJ1-1; a weak D match, TRBD1 (6 bases). CDR1 SQVTM and CDR2 ANQGSEA come from the germline V gene. There are 16 residues in the CDR3. The germline V and J ends were trimmed by 6 bases and 1 base, with 21 bases remaining between them. The CDR3 DNA reads as TGCAGCGTCCGCCGGACAGAGTCGCAGGGGAACACTGAAGCTTTCTTT. Translation: CSVRRTESQGNTEAFF.

This clonotype was detected ten times or more. The J gene is TRBJ2-3, the V gene TRBV5-1; D may be TRBD2 (7 bases). The length of the CDR3 is 14 residues. The germline gives CDR1 SGHRS, CDR2 YFSETQ. V gave up 7 bases and J gave up 3 bases, with 15 bases separating them. In DNA form, the CDR3 reads TGCGCCAGCGGGTGGGGGGGCCCGACAGATACGCAGTATTTT. Protein: CASGWGGPTDTQYF.

In this sample, this clonotype turned up a few times. The chain couples TRBV12-3 or TRBV12-4 to TRBJ2-7; perhaps TRBD1 as D (5 bases). V lost 6 bases, J lost 4 bases, and 16 bases lay in between. The CDR3 consists of 14 residues. This CDR3 reads CASRPQGWVYEQYF. CDR3 sequence (DNA): TGTGCCAGCAGACCTCAGGGATGGGTGTACGAGCAGTACTTC.

The chain recombines TRBV7-2 with TRBJ2-1; unclear D gene. The CDR3 loop spans 16 amino acids. V lost 5 bases, J lost 0 bases, and 14 bases lay in between. CDR1 SGHTA and CDR2 FQGNSA come from the germline V gene. This chain's CDR3 is CASSRASQSSYNEQFF. The DNA for the CDR3 is TGTGCCAGCAGCCGGGCCTCTCAAAGCTCCTACAATGAGCAGTTCTTC.

This clonotype has a handful of counts. The V gene is TRBV7-2, the J gene TRBJ1-3, with D perhaps matching TRBD1 (6 bases). Trimming cost V 8 bases and J 0 bases, with 14 bases left between them. CDR1 is SGHTA and CDR2 is FQGNSA in the germline V gene. This CDR3 is built from 15 residues. The CDR3 here is CASGVQGISGNTIYF. The CDR3 DNA reads TGTGCCAGCGGGGTGCAGGGGATCTCTGGAAACACCATATATTTT. Variable domain in full (rest from reference TRBV7-2 and TRBJ1-3): GAGVSQSPSNKVTEKGKDVELRCDPISGHTALYWYRQSLGQGLEFLIYFQGNSAPDKSGLPSDRFSAERTGGSVSTLTIQRTQQEDSAVYLCASGVQGISGNTIYFGEGSWLTVV.

This clonotype appeared many times. The chain has TRBV29-1 and TRBJ1-1; 9 nucleotides match TRBD1. Trimming cost V 6 bases and J 3 bases; bases outside gene matches: 8. The CDR3 sequence is 14 residues long. Looked up from germline, CDR1 is SQVTM and CDR2 is ANQGSEA. The CDR3 DNA reads as TGCAGCGTAAATACAGGGGGCGCGGACACTGAAGCTTTCTTT. It yields the protein CSVNTGGADTEAFF.

This clonotype was counted a few times. The J gene is TRBJ2-3, the V gene TRBV20-1; 8 bases line up with TRBD2. This CDR3 contains 15 residues. With 1 base clipped from V and 2 bases from J, the junction kept 5 bases outside the gene matches. CDR1 is DFQATT, CDR2 SNEGSKA, per germline (reference sequence). CDR3 protein: CSARAGGGNTDTQYF. CDR3 nucleotides: TGCAGTGCTAGAGCCGGGGGGGGAAACACAGATACGCAGTATTTT.

This clonotype was counted only a few times. The rearrangement uses TRBV7-3 and TRBJ2-7; D is ambiguous. Trimming removed 1 base from V and 11 bases from J, with 12 bases in between. In germline, CDR1 is SGHTA, CDR2 FQGTGA. The CDR3 totals 12 residues. The CDR3 DNA reads TGTGCCAGCAGCTTAATGGGGTCCCACAAGTACTTC. This codes for CASSLMGSHKYF.

The table lists this clonotype with many counts. J is TRBJ2-7 and V is TRBV18; D tentatively fits TRBD1 or TRBD2 (6 bases each). This CDR3 has 14 residues. The ends were cut back, 6 bases at V and 3 bases at J, with 15 bases in the middle. Germline values: CDR1 KGHSH, CDR2 LQKENI. As DNA, the CDR3 is TGTGCCAGCTCTCACGGAGGGGGAGGCTACGAGCAGTACTTC. Residues: CASSHGGGGYEQYF.

This clonotype was counted at least ten times. This chain joins TRBV7-3 and TRBJ2-2; the D gene is possibly TRBD1 (6 bases). This CDR3 region has 15 residues. V lost 4 bases, J lost 2 bases, and 11 bases lay in between. The germline gives CDR1 SGHTA, CDR2 FQGTGA. CDR3 in DNA: TGTGCCAGCAGCTCGCAGGGGCTAAACACCGGGGAGCTGTTTTTT. Its translation is CASSSQGLNTGELFF.

This chain joins TRBV12-5 and TRBJ1-2, with D perhaps matching TRBD1 (5 bases). The V and J ends lost 4 bases and 3 bases respectively, with 12 bases between them. Germline assignment: CDR1 LGHNT and CDR2 FRNRAP. This CDR3 has 14 amino acids. In DNA, the CDR3 is TGTGCTAGTGGTTATAATAGAGGGGACTATGGCTACACCTTC. Translating gives CASGYNRGDYGYTF.

This clonotype has just a few counts. The chain couples TRBV4-2 to TRBJ2-3, with D possibly being TRBD2 (5 bases). The CDR3 covers 15 residues. Germline loops: CDR1 LGHNA, CDR2 YNFKEQ. V was clipped by 4 bases and J by 5 bases, with 16 bases between them. The CDR3 nucleotides read TGTGCCAGCAGCCTTAAAGAGGACGAGGGAGATACGCAGTATTTT. It yields the protein CASSLKEDEGDTQYF.

The CDR3 here is CASSLRDKYEQYV. For the CDR3, the DNA is TGTGCCAGCAGCTTGAGGGACAAATACGAGCAGTACGTC. V gene TRBV5-6 combines with J gene TRBJ2-7; D may be TRBD1 (6 bases). V lost 1 base, J lost 4 bases, and 9 bases lay in between. Germline CDR1 and CDR2: SGHDT and YYEEEE. The CDR3 covers 13 residues.

This clonotype was counted at least ten times. The chain combines TRBV15 with TRBJ1-1; unclear D gene. Germline V CDR1 and CDR2: LNHNV, YYDKDF (reference sequence). The CDR3 is made up of 15 amino acids. Trimming took 0 bases from V and 1 from J, leaving 9 bases between them. DNA of the CDR3: TGTGCCACCAGCAGAGATCTTGGTGGGAACACTGAAGCTTTCTTT. Protein product: CATSRDLGGNTEAFF.

CDR3 DNA sequence: TGTGCCAGCACCGGACAGGTCCTACAAGAGACCCAGTACTTC. Protein sequence: CASTGQVLQETQYF. The rearrangement joins TRBV28 to TRBJ2-5; 7 nucleotides match TRBD1. From germline, CDR1 is MDHEN and CDR2 SYDVKM. V gave up 7 bases and J gave up 2 bases; unmatched junction bases: 7. The CDR3 sequence is 14 residues long.

In this sample, this clonotype turned up many times. The gene calls are TRBV29-1 and TRBJ2-5; D may be TRBD1 or TRBD2 (5 bases each). The CDR3 is 13 amino acids. The germline V gene has CDR1 SQVTM and CDR2 ANQGSEA. V shed 4 bases and J shed 5 bases, with 14 bases lying between them. The CDR3 region has the DNA TGCAGCGTTGTTTACGGGGCCAGGGAGACCCAGTACTTC. It translates to CSVVYGARETQYF.

This clonotype has ten or more counts. The chain has TRBV5-1 and TRBJ2-5; no firm D call. This CDR3 spans 15 amino acids. CDR1 is SGHRS and CDR2 is YFSETQ in the germline V gene. Trimming took 2 bases from V and 3 from J, leaving 14 bases between them. CDR3: CASSLSFRTEETQYF. Here the CDR3 DNA reads TGCGCCAGCAGCTTATCGTTCCGGACCGAAGAGACCCAGTACTTC.

This clonotype was counted only a few times. V and J are TRBV12-5 and TRBJ1-6; D uncertain. Germline CDR1 reads LGHNT; CDR2 reads FRNRAP. V lost 5 bases and J lost 4, with 6 bases in between. The CDR3 runs to 13 residues. CDR3 loop: CASGAEYNSPLHF. DNA of the CDR3: TGTGCTAGTGGTGCCGAATATAATTCACCCCTCCACTTT.

This clonotype was counted only a few times. J is TRBJ2-5 and V is TRBV30; possibly TRBD1 for D (5 bases). The length of the CDR3 is 11 residues. The V and J ends lost 5 bases and 5 bases respectively, with 9 bases between them. Germline-derived CDR1 and CDR2 are GTSNPN and SVGIG (reference sequence). CDR3 in amino acids: CAWEKGETQYF. The CDR3 DNA is TGTGCCTGGGAAAAGGGGGAGACCCAGTACTTC.

The gene calls are TRBV29-1 and TRBJ2-6, with D unresolved. The germline V gene has CDR1 SQVTM and CDR2 ANQGSEA. The V gene lost 2 bases and the J gene lost 2 bases, with 19 bases spanning the gap. The CDR3 spans 18 residues. In nucleotides, the CDR3 is TGCAGCGTTGAACTGACACATCCTCAAGTTGCTGGGGCCAACGTCCTGACTTTC. Its protein is CSVELTHPQVAGANVLTF. Supplemented by reference TRBV29-1 and TRBJ2-6, the full variable domain reads SAVISQKPSRDICQRGTSLTIQCQVDSQVTMMFWYRQQPGQSLTLIATANQGSEATYESGFVIDKFPISRPNLTFSTLTVSNMSPEDSSIYLCSVELTHPQVAGANVLTFGAGSRLTVL.

Only a few counts were recorded for this clonotype. The chain recombines TRBV7-6 with TRBJ2-3, with unresolved D. V was shortened by 5 bases and J by 7 bases, with 13 bases between the two germline ends. CDR1 is SGHVS and CDR2 is FNYEAQ in the germline V gene. This CDR3 has 13 amino acids. The CDR3 region is CASSTPPSYTQYF. The CDR3, as DNA: TGTGCCAGCAGCACCCCGCCGAGTTATACGCAGTATTTT.